This T cell receptor (beta chain) came from a study of cytomegalovirus exposure and HLA in healthy donors. Use of 60 Vbeta and 13 Jbeta primers characterized the PCR. Data came from immunoSEQ multiplex PCR; TCRdb stores just in-frame clones and leaves some out. Seen here are 200,000 to 250,000 clones, 75% to 85% observed once, and the top ten hold 2.5% to 3.5%. V was cut by 1 base and J by 0 bases, with 8 bases left in between. The CDR3 is 15 residues long. From germline, CDR1 is SGHRS and CDR2 YFSETQ. Concerning this clone itself: Antigen unknown. This same CDR3 is encoded by further DNA sequences in the sample.

Findings of the study overall: In vitro work confirmed that a few CMV-associated chains recognize CMV antigens. TCR beta V segments were, for the most part, productive about 87% or about 30% of the time in an earlier analysis.

What was sequenced was PBMCs. The chain links TRBV5-1 to TRBJ2-1; TRBD1 might be the D (5 bases). The TCR originated in a woman aged 35 to 49 in good health and CMV-seronegative. The CDR3 is CASSLTGSSYNEQFF. The DNA for the CDR3 is TGCGCCAGCAGCTTGACAGGAAGCTCCTACAATGAGCAGTTCTTC.